The next 24 T cell receptor beta chains were all read from a single sample in a study of blood T cell repertoires in COVID-19. Clones were read by immunoSEQ multiplex PCR, and TCRdb kept only the in-frame ones, dropping some. The sample holds tens of thousands of clones, 91% seen once. The sample comprised peripheral blood. The receptor set was obtained from a man aged 40-55 years with COVID-19, enrolled during active disease.

The rearrangement links TRBV28 to TRBJ1-2, with 8 bases matching TRBD1. Germline loops: CDR1 MDHEN, CDR2 SYDVKM. This CDR3 has 13 residues. Germline trimming cut 6 bases from V and 6 bases from J; bases unmatched to any gene: 6. DNA for the CDR3: TGTGCCAGCAGGCCGCAGGGGGCGGATGGCTACACCTTC. It specifies CASRPQGADGYTF.

The CDR3 nucleotides are TGTGCCAGCAGTTCCCCAGGGGACACTGAAGCTTTCTTT. Its protein product is CASSSPGDTEAFF. This rearrangement joins TRBV28 to TRBJ1-1, with TRBD1 as a possible D gene (6 bases). Germline CDR1 and CDR2: MDHEN and SYDVKM. CDR3 length: 13 residues. V lost 4 bases to trimming and J lost 3 bases, with 9 bases between them.

V gene TRBV12-5 combines with J gene TRBJ2-7; D call uncertain. Germline loops: CDR1 LGHNT, CDR2 FRNRAP. V lost 7 bases, J lost 1 base, and 14 bases lay in between. The CDR3 has 14 amino acids. In DNA, the CDR3 is TGTGCTAGTGCTCCTGGCAGGCTTTCCTACGAGCAGTACTTC. The encoded protein is CASAPGRLSYEQYF.

V gene TRBV19 combines with J gene TRBJ1-4; the match to TRBD1 covers 7 bases. The CDR3 covers 14 residues. The V gene's germline CDR1 is LNHDA and CDR2 SQIVND (reference sequence). Unmatched junction bases numbered 5, after V lost 3 bases and J lost 7 bases. This chain's CDR3 is CASSMVGQIEKLFF. CDR3 nucleotides: TGTGCCAGTAGTATGGTGGGACAGATTGAAAAACTGTTTTTT. Variable domain in full (rest from reference TRBV19 and TRBJ1-4): DGGITQSPKYLFRKEGQNVTLSCEQNLNHDAMYWYRQDPGQGLRLIYYSQIVNDFQKGDIAEGYSVSREKKESFPLTVTSAQKNPTAFYLCASSMVGQIEKLFFGSGTQLSVL.

The gene calls are TRBV5-1 and TRBJ2-2; weak D call: TRBD1 (5 bases). Germline values: CDR1 SGHRS, CDR2 YFSETQ. This CDR3 has 14 residues. V lost 2 bases to trimming and J lost 1 base, with 6 bases between them. CDR3 loop: CASSLRGNTGELFF. The CDR3, as DNA: TGCGCCAGCAGCTTAAGGGGGAACACCGGGGAGCTGTTTTTT.

This chain joins TRBV7-6 and TRBJ2-3; no firm D call. This CDR3 is 12 amino acids long. The V and J ends lost 4 bases and 5 bases respectively, with 7 bases between them. CDR1 SGHVS and CDR2 FNYEAQ come from the germline V gene. The CDR3 region has the DNA TGTGCCAGCAGCTCCACTGAAGATACGCAGTATTTT. Protein sequence: CASSSTEDTQYF.

V and J are TRBV3-1 (or the pseudogene TRBV3-2) and TRBJ1-2; perhaps TRBD1 as D (6 bases). The CDR3 loop spans 12 amino acids. In germline, CDR1 is LGHDT, CDR2 YNNKEL (reference sequence). The germline V and J ends were trimmed by 3 bases and 4 bases, with 6 bases remaining between them. CDR3 coding DNA: TGTGCCAGCAGCCAGACAGGCTATGGCTACACCTTC. This codes for CASSQTGYGYTF.

This clone was recorded only once. This sequence joins TRBV7-9 and TRBJ2-3; D is perhaps TRBD1 (6 bases). There are 15 residues in the CDR3. Trimming stripped 0 bases from V and 6 bases from J, with 13 bases between. Germline V gene sequence: CDR1 SEHNR, CDR2 FQNEAQ (reference sequence). The CDR3 nucleotides are TGTGCCAGCAGCTTAGCGGCAGGGGATTTCGATACGCAGTATTTT. Its translation: CASSLAAGDFDTQYF.

J is TRBJ2-5 and V is TRBV2; D is uncertain. Germline V CDR1 and CDR2: SNHLY, FYNNEI. Trimming cost V 3 bases and J 1 base, with 12 bases left between them. The CDR3 loop spans 15 amino acids. The CDR3 DNA is TGTGCCAGCAGTGAGTGGGCAGGCCTCCAAGAGACCCAGTACTTC. Amino acids: CASSEWAGLQETQYF.

The V gene is TRBV5-1, the J gene TRBJ1-1; the D is unclear. The CDR3 runs 13 residues. The ends were cut back, 0 bases at V and 0 bases at J, with 3 bases in the middle. Germline loops: CDR1 SGHRS, CDR2 YFSETQ. The CDR3 DNA follows: TGCGCCAGCAGCTTGGCTTTGAACACTGAAGCTTTCTTT. It encodes CASSLALNTEAFF.

Only one count was recorded for this clone. The V gene is TRBV7-9, the J gene TRBJ2-2; 10 nucleotides align to TRBD2. Trimming took 5 bases from V and 5 from J; bases not matched to a gene: 5. The CDR3 runs to 15 residues. CDR1 is SEHNR, CDR2 FQNEAQ, per germline (reference sequence). The CDR3, as DNA: TGTGCCAGCAGCCCGGGACTAGCGCTGACCGGGGAGCTGTTTTTT. This gives the protein CASSPGLALTGELFF. Supplemented by reference TRBV7-9 and TRBJ2-2, the full variable domain reads DTGVSQNPRHKITKRGQNVTFRCDPISEHNRLYWYRQTLGQGPEFLTYFQNEAQLEKSRLLSDRFSAERPKGSFSTLEIQRTEQGDSAMYLCASSPGLALTGELFFGEGSRLTVL.

The V and J genes are TRBV19 and TRBJ2-6; 8 bases align to TRBD2. V was clipped by 2 bases and J by 0 bases; unmatched bases: 6. CDR1 and CDR2 (germline): LNHDA, SQIVND (reference sequence). This CDR3 has 18 residues. The CDR3 spells CASSIKAGASSGANVLTF. The CDR3 DNA reads TGTGCCAGTAGTATAAAAGCGGGGGCCTCCTCTGGGGCCAACGTCCTGACTTTC.

The V and J genes are TRBV19 and TRBJ1-5; weak D call: TRBD1 (5 bases). Deletions cut 5 bases from V and 7 bases from J, with 21 bases between. CDR1 is LNHDA, CDR2 SQIVND, per germline (reference sequence). The CDR3 runs to 16 residues. CDR3 sequence reads: CASSSARGVARQPQHF. For the CDR3, the DNA is TGTGCCAGTAGTTCAGCTCGGGGGGTAGCTAGGCAGCCCCAGCATTTT.

This clone was detected only once. This chain links TRBV5-4 with TRBJ1-6; D is ambiguous. The CDR3 spans 16 residues. Trimming stripped 4 bases from V and 0 bases from J, with 11 bases between. Germline CDR1 reads SGHNT; CDR2 reads YYREEE (reference sequence). The CDR3 is CASSGKGSSYNSPLHF. CDR3 in DNA: TGTGCCAGCAGCGGAAAAGGGAGCTCCTATAATTCACCCCTCCACTTT.

This clone was recorded a few times. Other DNA sequences within the sample encode an identical CDR3. The CDR3 protein is CASSPQGYEQYF. The CDR3 DNA reads as TGTGCCAGCAGCCCGCAGGGCTACGAGCAGTACTTC. The chain joins TRBV9 to TRBJ2-7; D perhaps matches TRBD1 (5 bases). Deletions cut 4 bases from V and 3 bases from J, with 8 bases between. CDR3 length: 12 residues. Germline V gives CDR1 SGDLS, CDR2 YYNGEE.

The CDR3, as DNA: TGCGCCAGCACTCGCCTCGGGACAGGGGAATCCGGGGAGCTGTTTTTT. Its translation is CASTRLGTGESGELFF. V is TRBV10-2 and J is TRBJ2-2; 10 bases are shared with TRBD1. Germline V CDR1 and CDR2: WSHSY, SAAADI. The CDR3 loop spans 16 amino acids. The V gene end was trimmed by 7 bases and the J gene end by 6 bases; junction bases not matched to a gene: 11.

This chain links TRBV2 with TRBJ1-3; TRBD1 agrees at 10 bases. Germline V gives CDR1 SNHLY, CDR2 FYNNEI. This CDR3 has 15 residues. J lost 4 bases, V lost 8 bases, and 8 bases had no gene match. The CDR3 region has the DNA TGTGCCAGCGAGGAAGACAGGGGGCACGGAAACACCATATATTTT. It encodes CASEEDRGHGNTIYF.

The chain couples TRBV30 to TRBJ2-3, with 10 bases aligning to TRBD2. This CDR3 spans 14 amino acids. In germline, CDR1 is GTSNPN, CDR2 SVGIG (reference sequence). J was trimmed by 3 bases and V by 3 bases; bases with no gene match: 3. The CDR3 region has the DNA TGTGCCTGGAGAGCGGGGGGGCTGACAGATACGCAGTATTTT. Its protein is CAWRAGGLTDTQYF.

The DNA of the CDR3 is TGTGCCAGCAGCCCCGGGTCTCCCCTCTACGAGCAGTACTTC. Protein product: CASSPGSPLYEQYF. The genes are TRBV5-8 and TRBJ2-7; D remains unclear. From germline, CDR1 is SGHTS and CDR2 YDEGEE. The CDR3 runs to 14 residues. Trimming took 4 bases from V and 3 from J, leaving 14 bases between them.

The chain links TRBV5-8 to TRBJ2-2, with 7 bases lining up with TRBD2. Trimming took 6 bases from V and 4 from J; bases not matched to a gene: 9. The CDR3 is 15 residues long. From germline, CDR1 is SGHTS and CDR2 YDEGEE. This CDR3 is CASTPGLTSTGELFF. CDR3 nucleotides: TGTGCCAGCACTCCGGGACTAACCTCCACCGGGGAGCTGTTTTTT.

In this sample, this clone turned up once. The chain joins TRBV19 to TRBJ1-4; maybe TRBD1 (6 bases). Germline CDR1 reads LNHDA; CDR2 reads SQIVND (reference sequence). This CDR3 has 15 amino acids. Trimming cost V 1 base and J 4 bases, with 10 bases left between them. Here the CDR3 reads CASSIGQADNEKLFF. Here the CDR3 DNA reads TGTGCCAGTAGTATAGGACAGGCCGATAATGAAAAACTGTTTTTT.

V is TRBV30 and J is TRBJ1-6, with D uncertain. Germline V gene lookup returns CDR1 GTSNPN and CDR2 SVGIG (reference sequence). The CDR3 sequence is 13 residues long. The germline V and J ends were trimmed by 5 bases and 5 bases, with 10 bases remaining between them. This chain's CDR3 is CAWGNTNNSPLHF. CDR3 bases: TGTGCCTGGGGTAACACCAATAATTCACCCCTCCACTTT.

This chain uses TRBV6-2 or TRBV6-3 with TRBJ1-5; D ambiguous. With 4 bases removed from V and 5 bases from J, the gap between germline ends came to 9 bases. This CDR3 contains 13 residues. CDR1 MNHEY and CDR2 SVGEGT come from the germline V gene. The CDR3 loop is CASSFQEDQPQHF. The CDR3 DNA sequence: TGTGCCAGCAGTTTTCAGGAAGATCAGCCCCAGCATTTT.

The chain uses TRBV27 and TRBJ2-3; TRBD2 agrees at 12 bases. Germline CDR1 and CDR2: MNHEY and SMNVEV (reference sequence). The CDR3 is made up of 18 amino acids. With V trimmed by 6 bases and J by 6 bases, 16 bases remained unmatched. CDR3 DNA sequence: TGTGCCAGCAGCCGTCCCCGGGCTAGCGGGGGGGCCGTGGATACGCAGTATTTT. The encoded protein is CASSRPRASGGAVDTQYF.